The 9 T cell receptor beta chains given below trace back to one sample, sequenced in a study of blood T cell repertoires in COVID-19. The table came from immunoSEQ multiplex PCR; TCRdb's copy has only in-frame clones and leaves some out. The table records roughly 72,000 clones, about 88% of them present only once. Sequenced material: peripheral blood. Every receptor here comes from a human donor in a cohort sampled during active COVID-19.

This clone was picked up one time. The chain links TRBV11-2 to TRBJ2-5, with 9 bases matching TRBD1. V was pared by 4 bases and J by 4 bases, with 1 base of the junction left unmatched. CDR1 and CDR2 (germline): SGHAT, FQNNGV. The CDR3 runs to 13 residues. This CDR3 reads CASSSDRGETQYF. The CDR3 bases are TGTGCCAGCAGCTCGGACAGGGGAGAGACCCAGTACTTC. Full variable domain (rest looked up from reference TRBV11-2 and TRBJ2-5): EAGVAQSPRYKIIEKRQSVAFWCNPISGHATLYWYQQILGQGPKLLIQFQNNGVVDDSQLPKDRFSAERLKGVDSTLKIQPAKLEDSAVYLCASSSDRGETQYFGPGTRLLVL.

This clone has just a few counts. J is TRBJ2-7 and V is TRBV14; D gene uncertain. This CDR3 is built from 14 residues. In germline, CDR1 is SGHDN, CDR2 FVKESK. V was pared by 4 bases and J by 0 bases, with 10 bases between. The CDR3 loop is CASSPLSVSYEQYF. CDR3 DNA: TGTGCCAGCAGCCCCTTATCGGTCTCCTACGAGCAGTACTTC.

This chain joins TRBV6-2 or TRBV6-3 and TRBJ2-3, with 7 bases identical to TRBD2. The CDR3 is 18 residues long. The V gene end was trimmed by 2 bases and the J gene end by 0 bases; junction bases not matched to a gene: 11. Germline CDR1 reads MNHEY; CDR2 reads SVGEGT. The CDR3 region is CASSYDPKEAGSTDTQYF. The DNA of the CDR3 is TGTGCCAGCAGTTACGACCCCAAAGAAGCGGGGAGCACAGATACGCAGTATTTT.

V is TRBV11-2 and J is TRBJ1-5; the D is unclear. From germline, CDR1 is SGHAT and CDR2 FQNNGV. The CDR3 loop spans 14 amino acids. The V and J ends lost 1 base and 0 bases respectively, with 4 bases between them. The CDR3 reads CASSLGGSNQPQHF. CDR3 DNA sequence: TGTGCCAGCAGCTTAGGAGGTAGCAATCAGCCCCAGCATTTT.

J is TRBJ1-1 and V is TRBV5-1, with TRBD1 identical over 7 bases. Germline assignment: CDR1 SGHRS and CDR2 YFSETQ. The CDR3 consists of 14 residues. V lost 3 bases to trimming and J lost 5 bases; unmatched junction nucleotides: 7. Here the CDR3 DNA reads TGCGCCAGCAGCTCGGGACAGCTGGGGACTGAAGCTTTCTTT. Its protein product is CASSSGQLGTEAFF.

The V and J genes are TRBV9 and TRBJ2-3; 10 nucleotides agree with TRBD2. Germline CDR1 is SGDLS and CDR2 is YYNGEE. The CDR3 covers 16 residues. Trimming cost V 0 bases and J 9 bases; bases outside gene matches: 10. CDR3 coding DNA: TGTGCCAGCAGCGTAGAAGCTAGCGGGAGAATTGGGACGCAGTATTTT. It codes for CASSVEASGRIGTQYF.

Concerning this clone: At one boundary the junction diverges from the germline segment, which might be a read error. V usage is TRBV5-1 and J usage is TRBJ1-1; the D gene is possibly TRBD1 (6 bases). The CDR3 is 13 amino acids. The V gene's germline CDR1 is SGHRS and CDR2 YFSETQ. The DNA of the CDR3 is TGCGCCAGCAGCCTCGGGACAAACAATGAAGCTTTCTTT. It yields the protein CASSLGTNNEAFF.

This rearrangement joins TRBV12-3 or TRBV12-4 to TRBJ2-2, with D perhaps TRBD2 (6 bases). V was cut by 3 bases and J by 6 bases, with 8 bases left in between. This CDR3 spans 13 amino acids. The CDR3 reads CASSLAGSGELFF. In DNA form, the CDR3 reads TGTGCCAGCAGTTTGGCGGGATCCGGGGAGCTGTTTTTT.

The rearrangement joins TRBV19 to TRBJ1-2; TRBD1 matches 7 bases. V was clipped by 6 bases and J by 6 bases; unmatched bases: 10. This CDR3 comprises 14 residues. Germline loops: CDR1 LNHDA, CDR2 SQIVND (reference sequence). The CDR3 nucleotides are TGTGCCAGTAGCCTGCTACAGGGGTCCCATGGCTACACCTTC. It codes for CASSLLQGSHGYTF.